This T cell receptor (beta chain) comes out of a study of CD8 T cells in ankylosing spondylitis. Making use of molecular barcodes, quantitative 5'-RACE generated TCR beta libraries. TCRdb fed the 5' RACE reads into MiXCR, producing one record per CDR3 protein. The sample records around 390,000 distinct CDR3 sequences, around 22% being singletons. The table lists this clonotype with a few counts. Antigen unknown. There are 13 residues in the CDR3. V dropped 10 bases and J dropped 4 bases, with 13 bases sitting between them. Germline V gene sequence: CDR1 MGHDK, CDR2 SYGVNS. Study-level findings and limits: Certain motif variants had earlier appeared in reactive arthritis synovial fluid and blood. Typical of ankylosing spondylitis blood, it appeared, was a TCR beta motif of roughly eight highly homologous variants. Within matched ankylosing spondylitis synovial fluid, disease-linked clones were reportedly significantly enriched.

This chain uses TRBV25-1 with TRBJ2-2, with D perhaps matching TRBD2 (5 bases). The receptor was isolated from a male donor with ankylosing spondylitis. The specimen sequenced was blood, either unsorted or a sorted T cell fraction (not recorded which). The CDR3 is CATGLPATGELFF. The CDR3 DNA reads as TGTGCCACCGGACTCCCGGCCACCGGGGAGCTGTTTTTT.